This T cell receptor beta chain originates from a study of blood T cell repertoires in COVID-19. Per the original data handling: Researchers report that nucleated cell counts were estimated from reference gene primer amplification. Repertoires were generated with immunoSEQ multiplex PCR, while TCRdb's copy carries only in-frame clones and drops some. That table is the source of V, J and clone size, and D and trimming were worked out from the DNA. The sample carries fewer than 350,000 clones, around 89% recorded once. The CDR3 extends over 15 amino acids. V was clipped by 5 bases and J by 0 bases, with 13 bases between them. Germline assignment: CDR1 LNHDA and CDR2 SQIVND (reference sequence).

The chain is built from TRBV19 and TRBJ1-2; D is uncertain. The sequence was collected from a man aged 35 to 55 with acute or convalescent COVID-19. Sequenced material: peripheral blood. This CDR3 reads CASSALGEPNYGYTF. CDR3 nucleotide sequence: TGTGCCAGTAGTGCTCTCGGGGAGCCTAACTATGGCTACACCTTC.